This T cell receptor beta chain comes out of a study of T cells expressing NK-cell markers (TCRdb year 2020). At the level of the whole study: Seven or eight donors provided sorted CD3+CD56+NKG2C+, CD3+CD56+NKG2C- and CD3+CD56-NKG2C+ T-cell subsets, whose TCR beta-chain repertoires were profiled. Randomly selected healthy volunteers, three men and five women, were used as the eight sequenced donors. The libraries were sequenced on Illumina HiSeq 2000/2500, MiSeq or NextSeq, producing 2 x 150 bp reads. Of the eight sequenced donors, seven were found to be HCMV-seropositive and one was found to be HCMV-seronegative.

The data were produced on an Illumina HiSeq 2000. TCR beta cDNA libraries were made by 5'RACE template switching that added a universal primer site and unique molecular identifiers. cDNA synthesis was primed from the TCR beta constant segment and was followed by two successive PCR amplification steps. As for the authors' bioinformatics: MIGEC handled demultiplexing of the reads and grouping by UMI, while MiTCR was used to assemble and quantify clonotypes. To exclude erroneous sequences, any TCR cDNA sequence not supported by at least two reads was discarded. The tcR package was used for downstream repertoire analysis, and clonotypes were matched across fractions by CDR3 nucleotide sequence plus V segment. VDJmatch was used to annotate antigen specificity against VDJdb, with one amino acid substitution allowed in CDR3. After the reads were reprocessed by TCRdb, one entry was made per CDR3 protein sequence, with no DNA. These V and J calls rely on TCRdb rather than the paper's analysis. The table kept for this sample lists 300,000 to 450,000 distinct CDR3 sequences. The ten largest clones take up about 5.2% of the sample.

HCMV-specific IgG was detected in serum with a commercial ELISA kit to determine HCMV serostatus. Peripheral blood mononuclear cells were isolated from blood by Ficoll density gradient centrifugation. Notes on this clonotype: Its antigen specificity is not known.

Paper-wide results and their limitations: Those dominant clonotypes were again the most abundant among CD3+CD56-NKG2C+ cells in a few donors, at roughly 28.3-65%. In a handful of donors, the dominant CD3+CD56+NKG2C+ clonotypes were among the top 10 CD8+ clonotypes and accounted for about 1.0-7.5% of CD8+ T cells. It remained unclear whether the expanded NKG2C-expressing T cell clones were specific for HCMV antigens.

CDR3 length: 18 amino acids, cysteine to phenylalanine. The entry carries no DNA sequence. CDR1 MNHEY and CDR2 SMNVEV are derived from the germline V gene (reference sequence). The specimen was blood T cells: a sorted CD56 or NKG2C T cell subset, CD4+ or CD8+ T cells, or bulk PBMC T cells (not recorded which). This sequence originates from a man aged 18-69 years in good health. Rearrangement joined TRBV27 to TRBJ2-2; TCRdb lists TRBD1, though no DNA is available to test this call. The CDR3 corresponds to CASTIILGRGLPTGELFF.